The present T cell receptor beta chain was sequenced within a study of blood T cell repertoires in COVID-19 (dated by TCRdb to 2019 to 2021). In terms of the full investigation: Collaborator samples came from the United States, Italy and Spain and covered acute and convalescent phases of COVID-19. Where available, HLA class I and class II types were taken from metadata supplied by the sample provider and were not determined by assay-based typing. The samples were drawn from the first 160 participants of the ongoing ImmuneRACE study and from more than 1,000 subjects provided by 6 global collaborators. The repertoires were made available in a free public database intended to serve as a resource for research on the immune response to SARS-CoV-2. The prospective study material was composed of cDNA or gDNA derived from T cells, B-cell-depleted T cells, or PBMCs. The sample metadata nearly always contained a de-identified subject ID, COVID-19 status, age in years and sex. Subjects who had been exposed to COVID-19, were actively infected with it, or had recovered from it provided the deeply sampled blood TCRbeta repertoires that made up the dataset. Results and caveats for the whole study, not just this receptor: How much clinical and demographic metadata was included differed by source and by participant, and the metadata was provided uncurated.

The table lists this clone with a few counts. No cognate antigen has been identified for it. Per-base qualities were not stored, and no clone one base away is much larger. The immunoSEQ Assay, a bias-controlled multiplex PCR, was used to amplify TCRbeta CDR3 regions from genomic DNA. The authors processed their data as follows. The number of nucleated cells in each sample was estimated by amplification of reference gene primers within the assay. To quantify the absolute abundance of each unique TCRbeta CDR3 rearrangement, sequence reads were collapsed and filtered. For each sample, productive Simpson clonality was calculated as the square root of Simpson's diversity index over productive rearrangements. TCRdb took over this immuneACCESS table, retaining in-frame rearrangements with V and J assigned. Such tables are incomplete; in checked studies, under half of the missing clones stem from an unresolved V gene, and the remainder is unexplained. The V and J calls and the clone size are those of that table, but D and trimming were determined from the DNA. Across this sample there are roughly 180,000 clones, with roughly 85% seen only once. The ten largest clones capture 5% to 6% of the sample.

Reading the germline V gene gives CDR1 MDHEN and CDR2 SYDVKM. V sheds 4 bases and J sheds 6 bases, leaving 13 bases between their ends. Counted from cysteine to phenylalanine, this CDR3 has 15 amino acids. Of all the DNA, just the CDR3 is kept, 45 bases in frame from base 1. At one collaborating source in Seattle, patients were enrolled during active infection and were followed longitudinally through the course of disease. Collaborating institutions collected whole blood in K2EDTA tubes following their own protocols. For TCRbeta analysis, collaborators shipped samples as frozen whole blood, isolated PBMCs, or DNA extracted from either of those sample types.

The clonotype comes from a woman between 50 and 59 years old with COVID-19, enrolled during active disease. The chain is made from TRBV28 and TRBJ1-6; the D region possibly corresponds to TRBD1 (5 bases align). Sequenced: peripheral blood. The DNA sequence is as follows: TGTGCCAGCAGTTCGACAGCGACGGGTAATTCACCCCTCCACTTT. The resulting protein is CASSSTATGNSPLHF.